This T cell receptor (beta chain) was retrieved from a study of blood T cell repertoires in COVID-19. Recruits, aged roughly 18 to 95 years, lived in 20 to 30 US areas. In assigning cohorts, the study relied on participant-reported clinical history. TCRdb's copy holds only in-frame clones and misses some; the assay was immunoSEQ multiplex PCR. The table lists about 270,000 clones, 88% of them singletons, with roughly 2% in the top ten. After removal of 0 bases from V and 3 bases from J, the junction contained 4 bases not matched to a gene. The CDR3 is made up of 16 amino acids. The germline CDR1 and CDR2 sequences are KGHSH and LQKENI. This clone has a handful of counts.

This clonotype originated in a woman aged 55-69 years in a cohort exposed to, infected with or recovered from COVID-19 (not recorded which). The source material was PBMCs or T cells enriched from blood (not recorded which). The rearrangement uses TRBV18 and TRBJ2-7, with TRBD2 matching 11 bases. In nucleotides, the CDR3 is TGTGCCAGCTCACCACCGGGACTAGCGGTAAACTACGAGCAGTACTTC. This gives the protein CASSPPGLAVNYEQYF.